Following are 20 T cell receptor beta chains from one sample sequenced in a study of T-cell memory formation after mild COVID-19. Via MiXCR, TCRdb re-called the 5' RACE reads, giving one row per CDR3 protein. The sample has some 150,000 distinct CDR3 sequences, 15% to 20% seen once. Sequencing input: PBMCs or a T cell subset sorted from them (not recorded which). The receptors were sampled from an adult woman who had mild COVID-19 (a few samples of this study predate the infection). Cell type and time point are not known.

The chain is built from TRBV7-9 and TRBJ2-3, with 7 positions matching TRBD2. This CDR3 spans 17 amino acids. Germline V gene sequence: CDR1 SEHNR, CDR2 FQNEAQ (reference sequence). The V segment lost 5 bases and the J segment 0 bases; nucleotides outside the gene matches: 11. DNA for the CDR3: TGTGCCAGCAGCCCACCTTATGGGCGGGAGAGCACAGATACGCAGTATTTT. Its translation is CASSPPYGRESTDTQYF. The full variable domain, in which reference TRBV7-9 and TRBJ2-3 provide the parts outside the CDR3, is DTGVSQNPRHKITKRGQNVTFRCDPISEHNRLYWYRQTLGQGPEFLTYFQNEAQLEKSRLLSDRFSAERPKGSFSTLEIQRTEQGDSAMYLCASSPPYGRESTDTQYFGPGTRLTVL.

The V call is TRBV9, the J call TRBJ2-5; the D gene is possibly TRBD2 (6 bases). CDR1 and CDR2 from the germline V gene are SGDLS and YYNGEE. Trimming pared 2 bases from V and 5 bases from J, leaving 16 bases between. CDR3 size: 15 residues. Here the CDR3 reads CASSVGRDERETQYF. The CDR3 bases are TGTGCCAGCAGCGTTGGGCGGGATGAGCGGGAGACCCAGTACTTC.

This clonotype was seen more than once but under ten times. This sequence joins TRBV15 and TRBJ2-3; maybe TRBD2 (6 bases). The germline CDR1 and CDR2 sequences are LNHNV and YYDKDF (reference sequence). V lost 0 bases, J lost 7 bases, and 17 bases lay in between. This CDR3 has 16 amino acids. In DNA, the CDR3 is TGTGCCACCAGCAGAGAGGGACTCCTCGCCGCACATACGCAGTATTTT. It yields the protein CATSREGLLAAHTQYF.

The chain recombines TRBV24-1 with TRBJ1-1, with D hard to call. Deletions cut 6 bases from V and 5 bases from J, with 12 bases between. The CDR3 has 13 residues. The V gene's germline CDR1 is KGHDR and CDR2 SFDVKD. The CDR3 bases are TGTGCCACCAGTAGTAAGTCGGGAACTGAAGCTTTCTTT. Its translation is CATSSKSGTEAFF.

DNA of the CDR3: TGTGCCAGCAGCCGAGACAGGGATTCGAACACTGAAGCTTTCTTT. It codes for CASSRDRDSNTEAFF. The chain carries TRBV7-8 and TRBJ1-1; 7 bases map to TRBD1. Germline lookup yields CDR1 SGHVS and CDR2 FQNEAQ. Unmatched junction bases numbered 7, after V lost 5 bases and J lost 1 base. This CDR3 has 15 amino acids.

The V gene is TRBV27, the J gene TRBJ2-2; 12 bases agree with TRBD2. V lost 7 bases, J lost 5 bases, and 17 bases stayed unmatched. CDR3 length: 19 amino acids. CDR1 is MNHEY and CDR2 is SMNVEV in the germline V gene (reference sequence). CDR3 DNA: TGTGCCAGCACCAAGAGGACTAGCGGGACGCCCGCGAGGACCGGGGAGCTGTTTTTT. Encoded protein: CASTKRTSGTPARTGELFF.

The chain couples TRBV6-1 to TRBJ2-5, with D possibly matching TRBD1 (6 bases). The CDR3 runs to 14 residues. The V gene's germline CDR1 is MNHNS and CDR2 SASEGT. The V gene lost 4 bases and the J gene lost 5 bases, with 14 bases spanning the gap. In DNA, the CDR3 is TGTGCCAGCAGTGGAGGGACATCGAGGGAGACCCAGTACTTC. This sequence encodes CASSGGTSRETQYF.

In this sample, this clonotype turned up a few times. The V and J genes are TRBV7-2 and TRBJ2-3; a possible D gene is TRBD2 (6 bases). The CDR3 is made up of 14 amino acids. V shed 5 bases and J shed 2 bases, with 11 bases lying between them. From germline, CDR1 is SGHTA and CDR2 FQGNSA. CDR3 coding DNA: TGTGCCAGCAGCCGGCGGGGACTCACAGATACGCAGTATTTT. Translated, it gives CASSRRGLTDTQYF.

This clonotype was counted only a few times. The CDR3 loop reads CASSLGRGRGEETQYF. CDR3 sequence (DNA): TGCGCCAGCAGCTTGGGTCGCGGGAGAGGGGAAGAGACCCAGTACTTC. The rearrangement links TRBV5-1 to TRBJ2-5, with 7 nucleotides matching TRBD2. Germline V lookup: CDR1 SGHRS, CDR2 YFSETQ. V lost 0 bases to trimming and J lost 3 bases; unmatched junction nucleotides: 8. This CDR3 region has 16 residues.

This rearrangement joins TRBV24-1 to TRBJ2-5; D unclear. Germline V gives CDR1 KGHDR, CDR2 SFDVKD. The CDR3 loop spans 12 amino acids. V lost 3 bases and J 8 bases, leaving 9 bases between the germline ends. Here the CDR3 DNA reads TGTGCCACCAGTGATCCAAAGACCACCCAGTACTTC. This codes for CATSDPKTTQYF.

This clonotype was observed a handful of times. The chain combines TRBV10-3 with TRBJ1-1, with 7 nucleotides matching TRBD1. The CDR3 runs to 13 residues. Germline CDR1 reads ENHRY; CDR2 reads SYGVKD. V gave up 2 bases and J gave up 7 bases; unmatched junction bases: 4. Written as DNA, the CDR3 is TGTGCCATCAGTGAGGGCCGGGACAGTGAAGCTTTCTTT. This encodes CAISEGRDSEAFF.

The sample holds one count of this clonotype. The genes are TRBV7-3 and TRBJ2-1; D call uncertain. This CDR3 spans 13 amino acids. The germline V gene has CDR1 SGHTA and CDR2 FQGTGA. V was shortened by 5 bases and J by 6 bases, with 11 bases between the two germline ends. CDR3 sequence (DNA): TGTGCCAGCAGCCTAAGTACACTCAATGAGCAGTTCTTC. It is translated as CASSLSTLNEQFF.

This clonotype was detected only a few times. The J gene is TRBJ2-7, the V gene TRBV7-9; D ambiguous. The V gene's germline CDR1 is SEHNR and CDR2 FQNEAQ (reference sequence). The ends were cut back, 1 base at V and 6 bases at J, with 10 bases in the middle. The CDR3 length is 13 residues. The CDR3, as DNA: TGTGCCAGCAGCTTAGGGGGAACCCTCGAGCAGTACTTC. Its translation is CASSLGGTLEQYF.

There are a few counts of this clonotype. The CDR3 coding sequence is TGTGCCCTGCGAAGCGGCCTAGCGGGTTCAGATACGCAGTATTTT. Translation: CALRSGLAGSDTQYF. This rearrangement joins TRBV10-3 to TRBJ2-3, with 8 bases lining up with TRBD2. Germline CDR1 is ENHRY and CDR2 is SYGVKD. V was pared by 11 bases and J by 4 bases, with 14 bases of the junction left unmatched. CDR3 length: 15 amino acids.

This chain joins TRBV2 and TRBJ2-2, with D possibly being TRBD1 or TRBD2 (5 bases each). The CDR3 length is 15 residues. The V gene lost 6 bases and the J gene lost 0 bases, with 11 bases spanning the gap. CDR1 is SNHLY, CDR2 FYNNEI, per germline. CDR3 region: CASRAGTANTGELFF. The CDR3 region has the DNA TGTGCCAGCAGAGCCGGGACGGCGAACACCGGGGAGCTGTTTTTT.

In this sample, this clonotype turned up a few times. V and J are TRBV5-1 and TRBJ1-3; D is perhaps TRBD1 (5 bases). V lost 0 bases, J lost 8 bases, and 12 bases lay in between. The CDR3 length is 14 residues. CDR1 and CDR2 from the germline V gene are SGHRS and YFSETQ. Here the CDR3 reads CASSLAVRGDTIYF. The CDR3 region has the DNA TGCGCCAGCAGCTTGGCGGTCCGGGGGGACACCATATATTTT.

This rearrangement joins TRBV3-1 to TRBJ2-4, with D tentatively TRBD1 (5 bases). V gave up 1 base and J gave up 6 bases, with 10 bases separating them. The germline CDR1 and CDR2 sequences are LGHDT and YNNKEL (reference sequence). This CDR3 has 14 residues. CDR3 loop: CASSQAGWGNIQYF. The CDR3 DNA reads as TGTGCCAGCAGCCAAGCAGGGTGGGGAAACATTCAGTACTTC.

The V call is TRBV29-1, the J call TRBJ1-2, with a weak D call TRBD1 (6 bases). The V gene lost 6 bases and the J gene lost 5 bases, with 13 bases spanning the gap. The CDR3 has 12 amino acids. CDR1 and CDR2 from the germline V gene are SQVTM and ANQGSEA. DNA of the CDR3: TGCAGCGTAACAGGGAGTTGGTATGGCTACACCTTC. It is translated as CSVTGSWYGYTF.

This clonotype was seen a few times. The chain has TRBV11-1 and TRBJ1-5; D might be TRBD1 (6 bases). CDR3 length: 14 amino acids. The V end was cut by 4 bases, the J end by 7 bases, with 14 bases between. Germline values: CDR1 SGHAT, CDR2 FQDESV (reference sequence). CDR3 sequence (DNA): TGTGCCAGCAGCTCAGACAGGTTCGGACAGCCCCAGCATTTT. Translation: CASSSDRFGQPQHF.

In this sample, this clonotype turned up many times. This rearrangement joins TRBV6-2 or TRBV6-3 to TRBJ2-1; D gene uncertain. The germline V and J ends were trimmed by 5 bases and 4 bases, with 18 bases remaining between them. The CDR3 loop spans 16 amino acids. Germline V gene sequence: CDR1 MNHEY, CDR2 SVGEGT. CDR3 nucleotides: TGTGCCAGCAGTGACCGACGGCAAGCGCAGTACAATGAGCAGTTCTTC. Amino acids: CASSDRRQAQYNEQFF.